This TCR beta chain originates from a study of blood T cells in healthy people across ages. Regarding this clonotype: Its target is not known.

With 6 bases clipped from V and 7 bases from J, the junction kept 6 bases outside the gene matches. The CDR3 runs to 14 residues. Germline CDR1 reads MNHNY; CDR2 reads SVGAGI (reference sequence). A second PCR, run for roughly 7 to 11 cycles, used a sample-barcoded 5' primer plus a J-beta primer mix. From the 5' RACE reads, TCRdb called clonotypes with MiXCR, one entry per CDR3 protein. The sample yields about 1.6 million distinct CDR3 sequences, about 35% seen once. General study findings and limits: Estimated diversity, derived from one million T cells, was regarded as an underestimate.

This sequence joins TRBV6-6 and TRBJ1-4, with TRBD1 matching 9 bases. The specimen was blood. The TCR originated in a woman aged 25 to 45 in good health. Here the CDR3 reads CASRTGGETEKLFF. Written as DNA, the CDR3 is TGTGCCAGCAGAACAGGGGGCGAAACTGAAAAACTGTTTTTT.